The 6 T cell receptor beta chains reported below all come from one sample, sequenced in a study of T cell repertoires in cytomegalovirus infection. Antigens of these TCRs are unknown. From the reads, TCRdb called clonotypes with MiXCR, one entry per CDR3 protein. Of about 160,000 distinct CDR3 sequences detected, roughly 20% appear once; the ten largest clones hold about 25%. The sequencing used CD8+ T cells from cultured PBMCs, collected from culture after CMV antigen stimulation. The receptors were gathered from a human donor in good health (CMV status not recorded). Some clones in this sample may be carry-over from other donors' samples.

This clonotype has a handful of counts. The chain employs TRBV7-8 and TRBJ2-3; 10 nucleotides align to TRBD2. There are 16 residues in the CDR3. Unmatched junction bases numbered 11, after V lost 5 bases and J lost 6 bases. Germline CDR1 is SGHVS and CDR2 is FQNEAQ. The CDR3 DNA reads as TGTGCCAGCAGCGCGACTAGCGGGTCCCCGGGGGATACGCAGTATTTT. Protein product: CASSATSGSPGDTQYF.

The chain combines TRBV7-6 with TRBJ1-5, with TRBD1 matching over 7 bases. V shed 3 bases, J shed 2 bases, and the junction held 13 bases outside the gene matches. The CDR3 extends over 18 amino acids. Per germline, CDR1 SGHVS and CDR2 FNYEAQ. This CDR3 is CASSFQQGPGYRNQPQHF. Written as DNA, the CDR3 is TGTGCCAGCAGCTTCCAACAGGGGCCGGGATACCGCAATCAGCCCCAGCATTTT.

This clonotype has more than one count but fewer than ten. The gene calls are TRBV7-2 and TRBJ2-7, with D possibly being TRBD1 or TRBD2 (6 bases each). The V end was cut by 1 base, the J end by 5 bases, with 12 bases between. This CDR3 spans 14 amino acids. Germline V gene lookup returns CDR1 SGHTA and CDR2 FQGNSA. CDR3 sequence (DNA): TGTGCCAGCAGCTTAGTGCTGGGGGGCCACGAGCAGTACTTC. It encodes CASSLVLGGHEQYF.

The chain recombines TRBV6-2 or TRBV6-3 with TRBJ1-1; 8 positions match TRBD1. After removal of 10 bases from V and 1 base from J, the junction contained 14 bases not matched to a gene. This CDR3 is 16 amino acids long. Germline V gives CDR1 MNHEY, CDR2 SVGEGT. The CDR3 spells CATLNWGDRGNTEAFF. DNA for the CDR3: TGTGCCACCCTGAATTGGGGTGACAGGGGGAACACTGAAGCTTTCTTT.

This clonotype occurred a few times. This chain links TRBV7-2 with TRBJ1-1; no clear D. CDR1 and CDR2 from the germline V gene are SGHTA and FQGNSA. V was trimmed by 5 bases and J by 0 bases, leaving 16 bases between them. The CDR3 has 16 amino acids. CDR3 region: CASSPRYRVLNTEAFF. The CDR3 DNA sequence: TGTGCCAGCAGCCCCCGATACCGGGTTCTGAACACTGAAGCTTTCTTT.

The chain is built from TRBV5-4 and TRBJ2-1; unclear D gene. CDR3 length equals 13 residues. Trimming left V 2 bases short and J 10 bases short, with 13 bases between. Germline V gene data show CDR1 as SGHNT and CDR2 as YYREEE (reference sequence). The CDR3 spells CASSLSTSREQFF. CDR3 coding DNA: TGTGCCAGCAGCTTATCGACCTCCCGGGAGCAGTTCTTC.